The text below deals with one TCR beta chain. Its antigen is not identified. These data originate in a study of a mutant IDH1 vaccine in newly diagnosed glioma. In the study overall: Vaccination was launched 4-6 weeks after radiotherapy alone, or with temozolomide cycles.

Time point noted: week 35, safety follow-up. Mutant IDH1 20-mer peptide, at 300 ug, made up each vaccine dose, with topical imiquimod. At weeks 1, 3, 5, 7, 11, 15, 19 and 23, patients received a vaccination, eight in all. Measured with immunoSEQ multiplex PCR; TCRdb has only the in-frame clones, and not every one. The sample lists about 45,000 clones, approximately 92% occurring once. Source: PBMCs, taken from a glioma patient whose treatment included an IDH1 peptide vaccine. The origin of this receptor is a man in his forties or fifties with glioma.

The CDR3 sequence: CASSFEWQTGSRQDTQYF. The CDR3 nucleotides read TGCGCCAGCAGCTTCGAATGGCAGACAGGGAGTCGACAAGATACGCAGTATTTT. The rearrangement links TRBV5-1 to TRBJ2-3, with 7 nucleotides matching TRBD1. Losses at the gene ends were 2 bases for V and 5 bases for J; bases not matched to a gene: 17. Germline CDR1 is SGHRS and CDR2 is YFSETQ. This CDR3 spans 18 amino acids.